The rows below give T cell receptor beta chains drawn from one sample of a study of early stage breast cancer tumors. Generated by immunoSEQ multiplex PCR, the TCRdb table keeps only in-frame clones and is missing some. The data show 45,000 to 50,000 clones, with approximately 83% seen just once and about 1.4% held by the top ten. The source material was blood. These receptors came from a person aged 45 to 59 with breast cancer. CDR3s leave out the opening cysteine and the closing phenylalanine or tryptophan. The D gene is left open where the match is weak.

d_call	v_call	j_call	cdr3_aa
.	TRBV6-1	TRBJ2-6	ASSEVSGAGANVLT
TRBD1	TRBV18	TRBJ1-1	ASSLGQGGPEAF
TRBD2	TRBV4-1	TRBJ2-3	ASSQGNSGRDTQY
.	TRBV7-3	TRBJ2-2	ASSLMGSGNTGELF
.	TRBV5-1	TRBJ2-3	ASSPGLDWNTDTQY
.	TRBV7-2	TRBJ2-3	ASSLVVSNTDTQY
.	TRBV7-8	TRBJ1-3	ASSLQGPGNTIY
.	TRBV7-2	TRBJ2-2	ASSPGPRGTGELF
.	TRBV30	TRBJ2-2	AWSVGGPTGELF
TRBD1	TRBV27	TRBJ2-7	ASSPWTGNVYEQY
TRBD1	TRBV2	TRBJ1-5	ASRGTGNQPQH
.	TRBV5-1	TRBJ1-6	ASSEDTALYNSPLH
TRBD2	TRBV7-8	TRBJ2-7	ASSWSGRAYEQY
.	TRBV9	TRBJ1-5	ASSPGADYSNQPQH
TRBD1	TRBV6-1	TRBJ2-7	ASSATGGYEQY
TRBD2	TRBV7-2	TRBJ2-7	ASSLDTSGIREQY
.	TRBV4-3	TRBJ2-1	ASSPGQTGNEQF
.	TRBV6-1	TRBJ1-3	ASSEVLVGQSSGNTIY
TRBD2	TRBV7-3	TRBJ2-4	ASSKGSGTDIQY
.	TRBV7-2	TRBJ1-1	ASSLRLQGAEAF
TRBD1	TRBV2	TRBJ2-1	ASTLERGPGL
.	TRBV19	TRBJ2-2	ASSPVIRGELF
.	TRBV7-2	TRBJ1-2	ASSLASQNNYGYT
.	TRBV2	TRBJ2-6	ASSTGQALEANVLT
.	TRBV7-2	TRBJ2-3	ASSLRETDTQY
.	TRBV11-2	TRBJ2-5	ASRSLGLLETQY
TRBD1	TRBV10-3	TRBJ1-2	AIAEGQVYGYT
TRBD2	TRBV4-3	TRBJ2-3	ASSRAPPTAGGVDTQY
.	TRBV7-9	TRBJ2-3	ASSPPEADTQY
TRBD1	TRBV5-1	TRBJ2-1	ASSNHDRGQYNEQF
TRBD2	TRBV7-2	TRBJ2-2	ASSSRSGRVTGELF
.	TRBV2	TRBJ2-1	ASSRLLATTGEQF
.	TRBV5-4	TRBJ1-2	ASSPQQGLGYGYT
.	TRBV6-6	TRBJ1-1	ASSYPPTEAF
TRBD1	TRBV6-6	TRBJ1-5	ASSYSGQGHQPQH
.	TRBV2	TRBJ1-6	ASSELGFNSPLH
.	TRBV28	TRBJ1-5	ASRSGQRNQPQH
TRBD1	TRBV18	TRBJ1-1	ASAQGAKGAF
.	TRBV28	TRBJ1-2	ASSSRQRYGYT
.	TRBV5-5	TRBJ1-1	ASSQEGGWTEAF
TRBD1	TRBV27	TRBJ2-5	ASRKPGGQETQY
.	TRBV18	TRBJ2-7	ASSPLAMGALYEQY
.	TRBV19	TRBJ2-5	ASSIGGNQETQY
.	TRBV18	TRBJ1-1	ASSPPRAGENTEAF
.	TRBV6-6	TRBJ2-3	ASSYPGTYTQY
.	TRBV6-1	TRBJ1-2	ASRVGGAEYGYT